These 21 T cell receptor beta chains came from one sample sequenced in a study of blood T cells in healthy people across ages. Through a sample-barcoded 5' primer and a J-beta primer mix, a second PCR was run for roughly 6 to 12 cycles. In TCRdb, the 5' RACE reads were re-called with MiXCR into one record per CDR3 protein. The sample includes around 2 million distinct CDR3 sequences, roughly two fifths of them seen just once. The sample taken for sequencing was blood. These receptors came from a human donor in good health.

This clonotype has only a few counts. V usage is TRBV7-9 and J usage is TRBJ2-7, with no clear D. Between the trimmed V and J ends, which lost 5 bases and 8 bases, there was a span of 13 bases. Germline V gene sequence: CDR1 SEHNR, CDR2 FQNEAQ (reference sequence). This CDR3 spans 12 amino acids. The chain's CDR3 is CASSLDNPKQYF. The CDR3 nucleotides are TGTGCCAGCAGCCTCGACAACCCCAAGCAGTACTTC.

V is TRBV5-1 and J is TRBJ2-5; D not resolved. CDR1 is SGHRS and CDR2 is YFSETQ in the germline V gene. The CDR3 covers 13 residues. V lost 3 bases and J 2 bases, leaving 8 bases between the germline ends. Written as DNA, the CDR3 is TGCGCCAGCAGCTCAGTTATTCAAGAGACCCAGTACTTC. Residues: CASSSVIQETQYF.

The rearrangement joins TRBV7-2 to TRBJ2-1; D not certain. The CDR3 spans 18 residues. CDR1 and CDR2 (germline): SGHTA, FQGNSA. Trimming took 1 base from V and 0 from J, leaving 16 bases between them. In DNA, the CDR3 is TGTGCCAGCAGCTTAGTCGGCTCGGCCGCTAGCTCCTACAATGAGCAGTTCTTC. Translated, it gives CASSLVGSAASSYNEQFF.

V and J are TRBV4-1 and TRBJ2-2, with a weak D call TRBD2 (6 bases). The V and J ends lost 4 bases and 7 bases respectively, with 22 bases between them. CDR1 and CDR2 from the germline V gene are MGHRA and YSYEKL. CDR3 length equals 17 residues. In DNA form, the CDR3 reads TGCGCCAGCAGCCGCCTTCCCGGGGACTTCCCGGGCGGGGAGCTGTTTTTT. Encoded protein: CASSRLPGDFPGGELFF.

This chain links TRBV28 with TRBJ2-7; D is uncertain. From germline, CDR1 is MDHEN and CDR2 SYDVKM. This CDR3 contains 12 residues. Deletions cut 8 bases from V and 4 bases from J, with 12 bases between. The CDR3, as DNA: TGTGCCAGCGGTCATTCAGGATACGAGCAGTACTTC. Translated: CASGHSGYEQYF.

CDR3 in amino acids: CGALGTGQETQYF. Written as DNA, the CDR3 is TGCGGCGCCCTTGGGACAGGGCAAGAGACCCAGTACTTC. V and J are TRBV29-1 and TRBJ2-5; 9 bases fit TRBD1. The CDR3 is made up of 13 amino acids. Germline CDR1 is SQVTM and CDR2 is ANQGSEA.

J is TRBJ1-2 and V is TRBV12-3 or TRBV12-4; TRBD1 matches 8 bases. The CDR3 is 14 residues long. Trimming at V came to 3 bases and at J to 7 bases, leaving 7 bases not matched to a gene. CDR3 residues: CASSLDRAWSGYTF. CDR3 sequence (DNA): TGTGCCAGCAGTTTGGACAGGGCCTGGAGTGGCTACACCTTC.

The J gene is TRBJ1-2, the V gene TRBV4-1, with TRBD1 matching over 7 bases. The V gene end was trimmed by 0 bases and the J gene end by 0 bases; junction bases not matched to a gene: 4. The CDR3 runs to 16 residues. CDR1 is MGHRA and CDR2 is YSYEKL in the germline V gene. This CDR3 is CASSQDPGTANYGYTF. CDR3 nucleotide sequence: TGCGCCAGCAGCCAAGATCCCGGGACAGCTAACTATGGCTACACCTTC.

The chain carries TRBV7-2 and TRBJ2-3; D gene uncertain. The length of the CDR3 is 13 residues. The V end lost 2 bases, the J end lost 5 bases, and 8 bases lay between the germline ends. Germline loops: CDR1 SGHTA, CDR2 FQGNSA. CDR3 DNA sequence: TGTGCCAGCAGCTTAAATGGATTAGATACGCAGTATTTT. Its protein product is CASSLNGLDTQYF.

This chain uses TRBV4-3 with TRBJ2-4; D uncertain. CDR1 and CDR2 from the germline V gene are LGHNA and YSLEER. Deletions cut 2 bases from V and 6 bases from J, with 17 bases between. The CDR3 sequence is 16 residues long. The CDR3 spells CASSQSTLLRGNIQYF. The CDR3 coding sequence is TGCGCCAGCAGCCAATCAACCCTTTTACGTGGAAACATTCAGTACTTC.

The chain joins TRBV24-1 to TRBJ2-1; a weak D match, TRBD2 (5 bases). With 7 bases removed from V and 8 bases from J, the gap between germline ends came to 17 bases. CDR3 size: 14 residues. The germline V gene has CDR1 KGHDR and CDR2 SFDVKD. CDR3 DNA sequence: TGTGCCACCAGGGGGTTGGTTGAGGGCGATGAGCAGTTCTTC. This gives the protein CATRGLVEGDEQFF.

This clonotype occurred a few times. The rearrangement joins TRBV6-2 or TRBV6-3 to TRBJ2-3; unclear D gene. This CDR3 has 14 amino acids. V was trimmed by 5 bases and J by 4 bases, leaving 13 bases between them. Per the germline V gene, CDR1 is MNHEY and CDR2 is SVGEGT. CDR3: CASSLTTLSDTQYF. The CDR3 nucleotides are TGTGCCAGCAGTCTTACGACCTTATCAGATACGCAGTATTTT.

The chain employs TRBV29-1 and TRBJ1-1; possibly TRBD1 for D (5 bases). This CDR3 has 14 residues. Trimming stripped 6 bases from V and 0 bases from J, with 14 bases between. From germline, CDR1 is SQVTM and CDR2 ANQGSEA. The CDR3 spells CSVITGPMNTEAFF. As DNA, the CDR3 is TGCAGCGTAATTACAGGTCCGATGAACACTGAAGCTTTCTTT.

Concerning this clonotype itself: One end of the junction is discordant with germline, which a read error may explain. The rearrangement links TRBV7-2 to TRBJ2-6, with D perhaps given as TRBD1 or TRBD2 (5 bases each). The CDR3 is 14 residues long. Germline CDR1 SGHTA, CDR2 FQGNSA. In nucleotides, the CDR3 is TGTGCCAGCAGCTTCTCCCCCGGGGCCAACGTCCCGACTTTC. Translation: CASSFSPGANVPTF.

J is TRBJ1-5 and V is TRBV7-2, with D hard to call. CDR3 size: 15 residues. Germline V gene data show CDR1 as SGHTA and CDR2 as FQGNSA. V lost 2 bases, J lost 6 bases, and 14 bases lay in between. Here the CDR3 reads CASSLNPINAQPQHF. The CDR3 nucleotides are TGTGCCAGCAGCTTAAACCCTATTAACGCTCAGCCCCAGCATTTT.

V gene TRBV5-6 combines with J gene TRBJ1-5, with a tentative D call TRBD1 (5 bases). The germline V gene encodes CDR1 SGHDT and CDR2 YYEEEE. This CDR3 contains 14 residues. The V and J ends lost 2 bases and 11 bases respectively, with 17 bases between them. The CDR3 reads CASSFGVGGTTQHF. The CDR3 DNA reads as TGTGCCAGCAGCTTTGGTGTGGGGGGGACGACCCAGCATTTT.

This chain links TRBV4-3 with TRBJ2-7; D uncertain. Germline V gene sequence: CDR1 LGHNA, CDR2 YSLEER. Trimming pared 3 bases from V and 6 bases from J, leaving 12 bases between. The CDR3 length is 13 residues. CDR3 in amino acids: CASSQGGSGEQYF. The CDR3 DNA is TGCGCCAGCAGCCAGGGCGGATCTGGCGAGCAGTACTTC.

This clonotype was counted many times. The chain uses TRBV29-1 and TRBJ1-1, with D uncertain. Germline V gene sequence: CDR1 SQVTM, CDR2 ANQGSEA. Trimming pared 7 bases from V and 3 bases from J, leaving 9 bases between. The CDR3 loop spans 11 amino acids. In DNA form, the CDR3 reads TGCAGCGGTAGTTCTGACACTGAAGCTTTCTTT. This gives the protein CSGSSDTEAFF.

This sequence joins TRBV28 and TRBJ2-1, with D perhaps TRBD2 (6 bases). With 3 bases removed from V and 6 bases from J, the gap between germline ends came to 21 bases. The V gene's germline CDR1 is MDHEN and CDR2 SYDVKM. The CDR3 contains 17 residues. The CDR3 bases are TGTGCCAGCAGTTTTCTGCAGGCCGCGGGGACCCCCAATGAGCAGTTCTTC. Translation gives CASSFLQAAGTPNEQFF.

The table lists this clonotype with a few counts. The rearrangement uses TRBV28 and TRBJ2-3; TRBD2 matches at 9 bases. This CDR3 spans 15 amino acids. The junction had 4 bases not matched to a gene; V was cut back by 3 bases and J by 3 bases. Per germline, CDR1 MDHEN and CDR2 SYDVKM. The CDR3 loop reads CASSLVAGETDTQYF. The CDR3 coding sequence is TGTGCCAGCAGTTTGGTAGCGGGGGAAACAGATACGCAGTATTTT.

Remarks on this clonotype: A much larger clonotype is one base distant, so this may be a read error. The V and J genes are TRBV14 and TRBJ1-2, with TRBD1 matching 8 bases. The CDR3 contains 12 residues. Germline trimming cut 5 bases from V and 9 bases from J; bases unmatched to any gene: 5. Germline loops: CDR1 SGHDN, CDR2 FVKESK. The CDR3 DNA reads as TGTGCCAGCAGCTCGACAGGGGAACGCTACACCTTC. Protein sequence: CASSSTGERYTF.